This TCR beta chain was recorded in a study of blood T cell repertoires in COVID-19. Overall study context: Specimens from acute and convalescent COVID-19 originated in the United States, Italy and Spain.

The germline CDR1 and CDR2 sequences are LNHNV and YYDKDF (reference sequence). The length of the CDR3 is 14 residues. V was cut by 3 bases and J by 4 bases, with 9 bases left in between. Data came from immunoSEQ multiplex PCR; TCRdb stores just in-frame clones and leaves some out. The sample includes about 160,000 clones, about 90% of them seen just once. This sequence joins TRBV15 and TRBJ1-4; D call uncertain. Sequenced input: PBMCs or T cells enriched from blood (not recorded which). This clonotype was sampled from a woman aged 50 to 65 who had recovered from COVID-19. The DNA for the CDR3 is TGTGCCACCAGCAGGGTACAGAGTAATGAAAAACTGTTTTTT. Translation gives CATSRVQSNEKLFF.